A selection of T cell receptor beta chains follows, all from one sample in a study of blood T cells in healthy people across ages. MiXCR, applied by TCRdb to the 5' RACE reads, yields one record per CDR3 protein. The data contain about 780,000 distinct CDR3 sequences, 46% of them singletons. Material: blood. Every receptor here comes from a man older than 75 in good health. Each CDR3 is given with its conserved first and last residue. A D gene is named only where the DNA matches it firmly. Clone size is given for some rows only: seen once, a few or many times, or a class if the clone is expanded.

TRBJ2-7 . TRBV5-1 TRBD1 CASSSGDRGLYEQYF TGCGCCAGCAGCTCGGGTGACAGGGGGCTGTACGAGCAGTACTTC
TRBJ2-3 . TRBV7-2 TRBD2 CASSFDSSGSSTDTQYF TGTGCCAGCAGCTTTGATAGTAGCGGGAGTTCTACAGATACGCAGTATTTT
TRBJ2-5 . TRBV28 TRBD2 CASSPGGSSLVQETQYF TGTGCCAGCAGCCCCGGGGGGTCGTCGTTGGTCCAAGAGACCCAGTACTTC
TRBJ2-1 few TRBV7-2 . CASSLIYNEQFF TGTGCCAGCAGCTTAATCTACAATGAGCAGTTCTTC
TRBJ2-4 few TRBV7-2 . CASSFRFREYQQYF TGTGCCAGCAGCTTTAGGTTCCGGGAGTATCAGCAGTACTTC
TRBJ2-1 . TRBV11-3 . CASSLVPRVHSYNEQFF TGTGCCAGCAGCTTAGTCCCCCGAGTCCACTCCTACAATGAGCAGTTCTTC
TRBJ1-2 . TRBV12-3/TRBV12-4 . CASSRTLYGYTF TGTGCCAGCAGTAGGACTCTCTATGGCTACACCTTC
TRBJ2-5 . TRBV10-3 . CAISEGTVQETQYF TGTGCCATCAGTGAAGGGACGGTACAAGAGACCCAGTACTTC
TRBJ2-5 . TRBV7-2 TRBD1 CASSFEQGARYF TGTGCCAGCAGCTTTGAACAGGGGGCTCGGTACTTC
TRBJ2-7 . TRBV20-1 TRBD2 CSARDPGRGSYEQYF TGCAGTGCTAGAGATCCCGGGAGGGGCTCCTACGAGCAGTACTTC
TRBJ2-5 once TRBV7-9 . CASRSPETQYF TGTGCCAGCAGATCCCCAGAGACCCAGTACTTC
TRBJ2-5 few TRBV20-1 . CSARPSTSNIEQYF TGCAGTGCTAGACCTTCGACTAGTAACATTGAGCAGTACTTC
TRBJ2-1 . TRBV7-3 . CASSLIGRDWRYNEQFF TGTGCCAGCAGCTTAATTGGACGGGACTGGAGATACAATGAGCAGTTCTTC
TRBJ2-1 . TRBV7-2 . CASSDLRDHEQFF TGTGCCAGCAGCGATTTAAGGGACCATGAGCAGTTCTTC
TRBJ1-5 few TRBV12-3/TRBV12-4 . CASSFPGQPQHF TGTGCCAGCAGTTTCCCTGGTCAGCCCCAGCATTTT
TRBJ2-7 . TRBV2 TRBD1 CASSARTGMRLEQYF TGTGCCAGCAGTGCGAGGACAGGCATGAGGCTCGAGCAGTACTTC
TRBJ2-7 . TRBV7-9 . CASSLLTSTYEQYF TGTGCCAGCAGCCTGCTAACATCAACCTACGAGCAGTACTTC
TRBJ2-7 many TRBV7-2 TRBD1 CASSQNRGYEQYF TGTGCCAGCAGCCAAAACAGGGGATACGAGCAGTACTTC
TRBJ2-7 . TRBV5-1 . CASQPGTKPTYEQYF TGCGCCAGTCAGCCCGGGACGAAACCTACCTACGAGCAGTACTTC
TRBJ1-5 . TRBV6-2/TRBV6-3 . CATRGVGNQPQHF TGTGCCACACGAGGGGTCGGCAATCAGCCCCAGCATTTT
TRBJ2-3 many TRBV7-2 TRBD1 CASSYGQDTDTQYF TGTGCCAGCAGCTACGGACAGGACACAGATACGCAGTATTTT
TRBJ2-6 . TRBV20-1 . CSASASSGANVLTF TGCAGTGCTAGTGCTAGCTCTGGGGCCAACGTCCTGACTTTC
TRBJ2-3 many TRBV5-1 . CASSLWGPTDTQYF TGCGCCAGCAGCCTTTGGGGACCCACAGATACGCAGTATTTT
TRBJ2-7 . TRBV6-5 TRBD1 CASSYSASGTDYEQYF TGTGCCAGCAGTTACTCGGCTTCCGGGACAGACTACGAGCAGTACTTC